The 24 T cell receptor beta chains listed next were all sequenced from one sample in a study of blood T cell repertoires in COVID-19. TCRdb keeps only in-frame clones here, not all; method: immunoSEQ multiplex PCR. The data show about 180,000 clones, with 80% to 90% seen just once and approximately 2% held by the top ten. Sequenced: peripheral blood. The origin of the receptors is a man younger than 30 who had recovered from COVID-19.

DNA for the CDR3: TGTGCCAGTAGTATAGACCCCGGGTCCAACTATGGCTACACCTTC. It specifies CASSIDPGSNYGYTF. The V gene is TRBV19, the J gene TRBJ1-2; unclear D gene. Germline V CDR1 and CDR2: LNHDA, SQIVND (reference sequence). Deletions cut 0 bases from V and 2 bases from J, with 10 bases between. This CDR3 spans 15 amino acids.

V usage is TRBV19 and J usage is TRBJ2-1; TRBD2 agrees at 14 bases. The CDR3 totals 16 residues. J gave up 8 bases and V 5 bases, and 8 bases lay outside the gene matches. Germline-derived CDR1 and CDR2 are LNHDA and SQIVND (reference sequence). DNA of the CDR3: TGTGCCAGTAGTTTAACGGGACTAGCGGGAGTCGATGAGCAGTTCTTC. Its translation: CASSLTGLAGVDEQFF.

The chain combines TRBV12-3 or TRBV12-4 with TRBJ1-1; D is unclear. The CDR3 consists of 13 residues. V was shortened by 3 bases and J by 4 bases, with 9 bases between the two germline ends. In DNA, the CDR3 is TGTGCCAGCAGTTTTTCCCGGTCCACTGAAGCTTTCTTT. It translates to CASSFSRSTEAFF.

A few counts support this clone. The chain couples TRBV28 to TRBJ1-1, with D unresolved. The V gene lost 6 bases and the J gene lost 11 bases, with 16 bases spanning the gap. Germline V CDR1 and CDR2: MDHEN, SYDVKM. The CDR3 totals 12 residues. CDR3: CASSFTGSRAFF. The DNA for the CDR3 is TGTGCCAGCAGCTTTACGGGGTCGAGGGCTTTCTTT. Together with reference TRBV28 and TRBJ1-1, the CDR3 gives the full variable domain: DVKVTQSSRYLVKRTGEKVFLECVQDMDHENMFWYRQDPGLGLRLIYFSYDVKMKEKGDIPEGYSVSREKKERFSLILESASTNQTSMYLCASSFTGSRAFFGQGTRLTVV.

The J gene is TRBJ2-1, the V gene TRBV15; TRBD2 matches 8 bases. After removal of 0 bases from V and 9 bases from J, the junction contained 10 bases not matched to a gene. The CDR3 spans 16 residues. Germline assignment: CDR1 LNHNV and CDR2 YYDKDF (reference sequence). The CDR3 DNA follows: TGTGCCACCAGCAGAGATCTTCGAGCGGGAGTACTTGAGCAGTTCTTC. As protein: CATSRDLRAGVLEQFF.

CDR3 DNA sequence: TGTGCCTGGAGTGTCTTGGGGGCGCGGGACTATGGCTACACCTTC. It codes for CAWSVLGARDYGYTF. This chain connects TRBV30 to TRBJ1-2; TRBD1 is a possible D gene (6 bases). This CDR3 comprises 15 residues. CDR1 is GTSNPN and CDR2 is SVGIG in the germline V gene (reference sequence). Trimming left V 0 bases short and J 3 bases short, with 14 bases between.

This clone has only a few counts. This chain links TRBV2 with TRBJ2-1, with TRBD2 matching 9 bases. With V trimmed by 8 bases and J by 9 bases, 11 bases remained unmatched. The CDR3 length is 14 residues. The germline CDR1 and CDR2 sequences are SNHLY and FYNNEI. The CDR3 protein is CASVTSGNFGEQFF. In DNA, the CDR3 is TGTGCCAGCGTGACTAGCGGAAACTTCGGTGAGCAGTTCTTC.

This chain connects TRBV5-1 to TRBJ2-3; D might be TRBD2 (6 bases). Germline CDR1 SGHRS, CDR2 YFSETQ. The CDR3 has 14 residues. V was pared by 0 bases and J by 3 bases, with 8 bases between. CDR3 amino acids: CASSLVAGTDTQYF. In nucleotides, the CDR3 is TGCGCCAGCAGCTTGGTTGCGGGGACAGATACGCAGTATTTT.

The V and J genes are TRBV5-4 and TRBJ1-2, with no clear D. The CDR3 spans 14 residues. Germline CDR1 is SGHNT and CDR2 is YYREEE (reference sequence). Deletions cut 3 bases from V and 8 bases from J, with 17 bases between. CDR3 in DNA: TGTGCCAGCAGCTGGGCCAGCTCGAGAAAAGGCTACACCTTC. Translated: CASSWASSRKGYTF. Full variable domain (remainder filled in from reference TRBV5-4 and TRBJ1-2): ETGVTQSPTHLIKTRGQQVTLRCSSQSGHNTVSWYQQALGQGPQFIFQYYREEENGRGNFPPRFSGLQFPNYSSELNVNALELDDSALYLCASSWASSRKGYTFGSGTRLTVV.

The chain couples TRBV7-2 to TRBJ1-1; possible D gene TRBD1, 5 bases. This CDR3 is 13 amino acids long. V was clipped by 5 bases and J by 3 bases, with 10 bases between them. Germline V gene data show CDR1 as SGHTA and CDR2 as FQGNSA. CDR3: CASSAQGDTEAFF. CDR3 coding DNA: TGTGCCAGCAGCGCTCAGGGTGACACTGAAGCTTTCTTT.

V gene TRBV6-5 combines with J gene TRBJ1-5; D not certain. The germline gives CDR1 MNHEY, CDR2 SVGAGI. V lost 7 bases to trimming and J lost 5 bases, with 18 bases between them. CDR3 size: 15 residues. Written as DNA, the CDR3 is TGTGCCAGCATTATGTCAACCCTACCCGATCAGCCCCAGCATTTT. It encodes CASIMSTLPDQPQHF.

The chain couples TRBV5-4 to TRBJ2-1; 13 bases agree with TRBD2. Trimming took 0 bases from V and 2 from J; bases not matched to a gene: 8. Looked up from germline, CDR1 is SGHNT and CDR2 is YYREEE (reference sequence). There are 19 residues in the CDR3. DNA for the CDR3: TGTGCCAGCAGCTTGGGGACTAGCGGGAGTATAGGGCCCTACAATGAGCAGTTCTTC. It encodes CASSLGTSGSIGPYNEQFF.

The rearrangement uses TRBV6-5 and TRBJ2-7; 8 bases align to TRBD1. The CDR3 is made up of 12 amino acids. Losses at the gene ends were 5 bases for V and 10 bases for J; bases not matched to a gene: 7. Germline CDR1 MNHEY, CDR2 SVGAGI. The DNA for the CDR3 is TGTGCCAGCAGTCCCCACAGGGGGGCACAGTACTTC. Protein product: CASSPHRGAQYF.

V is TRBV4-3 and J is TRBJ2-3; 11 nucleotides line up with TRBD2. Germline CDR1 and CDR2: LGHNA and YSLEER. With 0 bases clipped from V and 0 bases from J, the junction kept 5 bases outside the gene matches. This CDR3 has 18 amino acids. This CDR3 is CASSQDQWTSGSTDTQYF. The CDR3 DNA follows: TGCGCCAGCAGCCAAGATCAATGGACTAGCGGGAGCACAGATACGCAGTATTTT.

The chain joins TRBV27 to TRBJ2-7, with 8 bases identical to TRBD1. Germline CDR1 is MNHEY and CDR2 is SMNVEV (reference sequence). The CDR3 totals 15 residues. V lost 3 bases, J lost 5 bases, and 9 bases stayed unmatched. The CDR3 sequence: CASSFRQGYVDEQYF. DNA for the CDR3: TGTGCCAGCAGTTTTCGACAGGGGTATGTCGACGAGCAGTACTTC.

This chain connects TRBV5-4 to TRBJ2-7, with 9 bases identical to TRBD1. J lost 5 bases, V lost 4 bases, and 16 bases had no gene match. The CDR3 runs to 17 residues. Germline-derived CDR1 and CDR2 are SGHNT and YYREEE (reference sequence). The CDR3 sequence: CASSGGDRVARLDEQYF. In DNA, the CDR3 is TGTGCCAGCAGCGGAGGGGACAGGGTGGCCAGGTTGGACGAGCAGTACTTC.

The V gene is TRBV6-5, the J gene TRBJ1-1; tentatively, D is TRBD1 (6 bases). The CDR3 contains 15 residues. Looked up from germline, CDR1 is MNHEY and CDR2 is SVGAGI. Between the trimmed V and J ends, which lost 2 bases and 0 bases, there was a span of 10 bases. This CDR3 is CASSYTGQMNTEAFF. The CDR3 coding sequence is TGTGCCAGCAGTTACACTGGACAGATGAACACTGAAGCTTTCTTT.

The J gene is TRBJ1-3, the V gene TRBV18, with 10 bases fitting TRBD1. This CDR3 is 14 amino acids long. The germline V gene encodes CDR1 KGHSH and CDR2 LQKENI. The V and J ends lost 8 bases and 2 bases, in that order; junction bases with no gene match: 3. The CDR3 reads CASTTGGTGNTIYF. CDR3 in DNA: TGTGCCAGCACGACAGGGGGCACTGGAAACACCATATATTTT.

The V call is TRBV3-1 (or the pseudogene TRBV3-2), the J call TRBJ1-1, with D possibly matching TRBD1 (6 bases). CDR3 length: 15 amino acids. Germline values: CDR1 LGHDT, CDR2 YNNKEL (reference sequence). Trimming left V 3 bases short and J 0 bases short, with 11 bases between. Written as DNA, the CDR3 is TGTGCCAGCAGCCAGGCGACAGGTTTGAACACTGAAGCTTTCTTT. Encoded protein: CASSQATGLNTEAFF.

This chain joins TRBV6-5 and TRBJ2-7; TRBD2 matches at 7 bases. Germline V gene lookup returns CDR1 MNHEY and CDR2 SVGAGI. Trimming removed 5 bases from V and 4 bases from J; junction bases left unmatched: 11. This CDR3 spans 15 amino acids. The CDR3, as DNA: TGTGCCAGCAGTCGAGAGCGGGAATTATCGTACGAGCAGTACTTC. This sequence encodes CASSRERELSYEQYF.

J is TRBJ2-7 and V is TRBV14; D possibly corresponds to TRBD2 (5 bases). CDR1 SGHDN and CDR2 FVKESK come from the germline V gene. This CDR3 has 14 residues. Trimming removed 4 bases at V and 1 base at J, with 11 bases between. The CDR3 loop reads CASSRGGSSYEQYF. The CDR3 bases are TGTGCCAGCAGCCGAGGAGGATCTTCCTACGAGCAGTACTTC.

This chain uses TRBV5-6 with TRBJ2-3; TRBD2 is a possible D gene (5 bases). The CDR3 loop spans 17 amino acids. Germline V lookup: CDR1 SGHDT, CDR2 YYEEEE. V lost 4 bases to trimming and J lost 0 bases, with 18 bases between them. The CDR3 DNA reads as TGTGCCAGCAGCCCCCGTAGTAGCGTCCCTAGCACAGATACGCAGTATTTT. This encodes CASSPRSSVPSTDTQYF.

V and J are TRBV19 and TRBJ1-5; D gene ambiguous. The CDR3 is 17 amino acids. Germline assignment: CDR1 LNHDA and CDR2 SQIVND (reference sequence). V gave up 5 bases and J gave up 0 bases, with 17 bases separating them. The DNA for the CDR3 is TGTGCCAGTAGTCCCCCCCCCGTTTCCTATAGCAATCAGCCCCAGCATTTT. Amino acids: CASSPPPVSYSNQPQHF.

The rearrangement uses TRBV18 and TRBJ2-7; 7 bases are shared with TRBD2. This CDR3 has 15 amino acids. Germline V gives CDR1 KGHSH, CDR2 LQKENI. The J segment lost 7 bases and the V segment lost 1 base, leaving 10 bases of the junction unmatched. The CDR3 DNA sequence: TGTGCCAGCTCACCACTAGCGGGCGGGCTATCAGAGCAGTACTTC. Protein product: CASSPLAGGLSEQYF.